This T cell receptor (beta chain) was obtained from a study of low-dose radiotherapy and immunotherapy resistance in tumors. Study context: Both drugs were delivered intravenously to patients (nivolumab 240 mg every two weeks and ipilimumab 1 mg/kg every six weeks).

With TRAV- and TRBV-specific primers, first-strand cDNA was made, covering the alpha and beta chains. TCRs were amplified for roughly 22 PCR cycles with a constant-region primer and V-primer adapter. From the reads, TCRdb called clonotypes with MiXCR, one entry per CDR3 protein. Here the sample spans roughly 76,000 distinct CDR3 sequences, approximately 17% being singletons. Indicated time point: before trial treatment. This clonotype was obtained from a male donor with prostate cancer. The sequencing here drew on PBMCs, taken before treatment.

CDR3 protein: CASSYSASLYNEQFF. CDR3 coding DNA: TGTGCCAGCAGTTACTCGGCTAGCCTCTACAATGAGCAGTTCTTC. The rearrangement joins TRBV6-2 or TRBV6-3 to TRBJ2-1; tentatively, D is TRBD2 (5 bases). Germline V CDR1 and CDR2: MNHEY, SVGEGT. Trimming removed 0 bases from V and 3 bases from J, with 9 bases in between. There are 15 residues in the CDR3.